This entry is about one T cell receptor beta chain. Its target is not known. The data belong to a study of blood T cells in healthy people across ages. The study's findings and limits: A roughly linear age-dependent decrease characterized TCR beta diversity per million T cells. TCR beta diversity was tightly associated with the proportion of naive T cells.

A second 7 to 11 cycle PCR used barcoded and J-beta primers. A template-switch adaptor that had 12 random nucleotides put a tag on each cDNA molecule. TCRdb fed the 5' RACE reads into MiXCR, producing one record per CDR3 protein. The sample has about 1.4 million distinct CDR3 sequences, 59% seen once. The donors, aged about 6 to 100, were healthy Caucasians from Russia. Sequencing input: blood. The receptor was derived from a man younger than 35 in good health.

The CDR3 is CSASNGDSPYGYTF. The CDR3 DNA sequence: TGCAGTGCTAGCAACGGCGACAGTCCCTATGGCTACACCTTC. The chain joins TRBV20-1 to TRBJ1-2; D may be TRBD1 (5 bases). CDR3 size: 14 residues. Trimming removed 3 bases at V and 4 bases at J, with 15 bases between. The V gene's germline CDR1 is DFQATT and CDR2 SNEGSKA (reference sequence).